These 8 T cell receptor beta chains came from one sample sequenced in a study of beta chain features in type 1 diabetes. TCRB transcripts that were expressed got sequenced, as all of the isolated RNA had been reverse transcribed. Clones were sequenced by immunoSEQ multiplex PCR, and TCRdb holds only the in-frame ones, with some missing. The sample lists roughly 140,000 clones, around 8.5% occurring once. Material: central memory CD4+ T cells from blood. Source of these receptors: a young man in good health.

V is TRBV2 and J is TRBJ2-1; the D is unclear. With 6 bases removed from V and 7 bases from J, the gap between germline ends came to 7 bases. Germline CDR1 SNHLY, CDR2 FYNNEI. CDR3 size: 11 residues. In DNA, the CDR3 is TGTGCCAGCAGCCTTTTTAATGAGCAGTTCTTC. Translation: CASSLFNEQFF.

This clone was seen a few times. In DNA, the CDR3 is TGTGCCACCAGCAGAGAGATGGGACAGCGGAACTCTGGGGCCAACGTCCTGACTTTC. Translating it yields CATSREMGQRNSGANVLTF. The chain uses TRBV15 and TRBJ2-6; 7 bases agree with TRBD1. Trimming at V came to 0 bases and at J to 0 bases, leaving 8 bases not matched to a gene. This CDR3 spans 19 amino acids. Germline lookup yields CDR1 LNHNV and CDR2 YYDKDF (reference sequence).

This clone was recorded a few times. The CDR3 bases are TGTGCCAGCAGGTCGGACAGGGGTGACACCGGGGAGCTGTTTTTT. It translates to CASRSDRGDTGELFF. This rearrangement joins TRBV9 to TRBJ2-2, with TRBD1 matching over 9 bases. With 5 bases clipped from V and 3 bases from J, the junction kept 5 bases outside the gene matches. Germline V lookup: CDR1 SGDLS, CDR2 YYNGEE. This CDR3 has 15 amino acids.

The chain joins TRBV7-2 to TRBJ2-5; 8 nucleotides align to TRBD1. V dropped 3 bases and J dropped 7; count of bases not matched to a gene: 13. Germline CDR1 is SGHTA and CDR2 is FQGNSA. The CDR3 has 16 amino acids. The DNA for the CDR3 is TGTGCCAGCAGCTTTTTGACCCCAGGGGGCGGAGTGACCCAGTACTTC. It translates to CASSFLTPGGGVTQYF.

The chain recombines TRBV6-6 with TRBJ1-2, with D maybe TRBD1 (5 bases). This CDR3 has 13 residues. Trimming stripped 5 bases from V and 8 bases from J, with 15 bases between. Germline lookup yields CDR1 MNHNY and CDR2 SVGAGI (reference sequence). In DNA, the CDR3 is TGTGCCAGCAGTCAACTGACAGAGGTCGGCTACACCTTC. Encoded protein: CASSQLTEVGYTF.

This clone was picked up a small number of times. The chain links TRBV9 to TRBJ2-2, with 8 positions matching TRBD1. CDR3 length: 15 residues. Germline loops: CDR1 SGDLS, CDR2 YYNGEE. Trimming took 6 bases from V and 5 from J; bases not matched to a gene: 9. CDR3 region: CASTKWTGQTGELFF. The CDR3 DNA reads TGTGCCAGCACCAAATGGACAGGGCAAACCGGGGAGCTGTTTTTT.

In its sample, this clone was seen a few times. This rearrangement joins TRBV10-3 to TRBJ2-4; 8 bases match TRBD1. The length of the CDR3 is 14 residues. Trimming removed 6 bases from V and 0 bases from J; junction bases left unmatched: 1. Per the germline V gene, CDR1 is ENHRY and CDR2 is SYGVKD. In nucleotides, the CDR3 is TGTGCCATCAGCGGACAGGGAGCCAAAAACATTCAGTACTTC. Amino acids: CAISGQGAKNIQYF.

The V call is TRBV7-3, the J call TRBJ2-7; tentative D call: TRBD2 (5 bases). The length of the CDR3 is 14 residues. The V gene's germline CDR1 is SGHTA and CDR2 FQGTGA. V was cut by 3 bases and J by 3 bases, with 12 bases left in between. CDR3 DNA sequence: TGTGCCAGCAGCTTGCTCGGGATCAGCTACGAGCAGTACTTC. Protein product: CASSLLGISYEQYF.